The clone carrying this T cell receptor (beta chain) was observed a single time. Its antigen is not identified. The source of the sample is a study of OX40 agonist ivuxolimab in advanced cancers. General study findings and limits: The study observed clonal expansion of CD4+ and CD8+ blood T cells by week 6 at 0.1 to 3.0 mg/kg.

The germline CDR1 and CDR2 sequences are MNHEY and SMNVEV (reference sequence). Trimming took off 6 bases at V and 4 bases at J, with 19 bases between the two ends. CDR3 length: 16 amino acids. Only in-frame clones appear in the TCRdb table, and some are missing; sequencing was by immunoSEQ multiplex PCR. Of nearly 50,000 clones in the sample, around nine tenths were seen once. Prior autoimmune disease or systemic immunosuppression barred patients. The study sampled blood at baseline, cycle 4 day 1, and cycle 7 day 1. The source was CD4+ or CD8+ T cells sorted from blood, collected in a trial of the OX40 agonist ivuxolimab. This sequence was found in an adult with an advanced solid tumor such as melanoma, head and neck, liver or kidney cancer. The rearrangement links TRBV27 to TRBJ2-1; D is undetermined. The CDR3 loop is CASRPLQQRAYNEQFF. In nucleotides, the CDR3 is TGTGCCAGCAGGCCCCTCCAACAAAGGGCTTACAATGAGCAGTTCTTC.